This T cell receptor (beta chain) was identified during a study of shared clonotypes between healthy human individuals. This CDR3 is 15 amino acids long. J lost 3 bases, V lost 4 bases, and 6 bases had no gene match. Germline values: CDR1 SGHNT, CDR2 YYREEE (reference sequence). The donor cohort consisted entirely of Caucasian adults residing in Nashville, Tennessee. Around 90 million PBMCs per unsorted sample were used for genomic DNA. Ten immunoSEQ deep assay plates were used by the authors to sequence unsorted PBMC DNA. The assay was immunoSEQ multiplex PCR, and TCRdb's table has in-frame clones only and misses some. The sample contains about 490,000 clones, 76% of which appear only once. As regards this clone: Its antigen is as yet unknown.

The study's findings and limits: Limited genetic and exposure-history diversity came from having few donors.

The clonotype originates from a woman aged 40-49 years in good health. Some clones in this sample may be carry-over from other donors' samples. Sequencing was carried out using PBMCs. The gene calls are TRBV5-4 and TRBJ2-2, with 7 bases matching TRBD2. This chain's CDR3 is CASSTSSGYTGELFF. The DNA for the CDR3 is TGTGCCAGCAGCACCTCTAGCGGTTACACCGGGGAGCTGTTTTTT.